This TCR beta chain stems from a study of early T cells in non-severe SARS-CoV-2 infection. Germline V CDR1 and CDR2: SGHTA, FQGNSA. Trimming took 3 bases from V and 3 from J, leaving 7 bases between them. The CDR3 covers 13 residues. The table lists this clonotype with many counts. TCRdb used MiXCR to reprocess the 5' RACE reads, holding one entry per CDR3 protein. The sample records approximately 35,000 distinct CDR3 sequences, around 6.8% being singletons. This material consisted of whole blood, taken at baseline. The chain couples TRBV7-2 to TRBJ2-3; TRBD2 might be the D (5 bases). The sequence derives from an adult who was a healthcare worker with PCR-confirmed SARS-CoV-2 infection or an uninfected control (not recorded which). This CDR3 reads CASSLEATDTQYF. The CDR3 DNA is TGTGCCAGCAGCTTGGAGGCGACAGATACGCAGTATTTT.